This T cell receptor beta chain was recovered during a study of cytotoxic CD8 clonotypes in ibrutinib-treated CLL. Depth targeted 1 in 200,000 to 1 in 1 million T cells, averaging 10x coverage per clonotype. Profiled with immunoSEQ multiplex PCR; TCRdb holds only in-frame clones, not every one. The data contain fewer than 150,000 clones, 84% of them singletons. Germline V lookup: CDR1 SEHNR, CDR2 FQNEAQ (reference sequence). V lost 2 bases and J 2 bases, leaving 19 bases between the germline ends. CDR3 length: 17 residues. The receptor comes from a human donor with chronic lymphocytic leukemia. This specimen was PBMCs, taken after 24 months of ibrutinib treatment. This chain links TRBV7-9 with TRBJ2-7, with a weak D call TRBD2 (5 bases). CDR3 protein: CASSLRVSSRGAYEQYF. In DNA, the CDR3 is TGTGCCAGCAGCTTAAGGGTATCGTCCCGGGGAGCCTACGAGCAGTACTTC.